The next 18 T cell receptor beta chains were all read from a single sample in a study of blood T cell repertoires in COVID-19. Sequenced by immunoSEQ multiplex PCR; TCRdb stores in-frame clones only, minus some. The sample holds 88,000 or so clones; approximately 85% are singletons and the top ten take about 3.8%. The sequenced sample consisted of peripheral blood. The receptors were sampled from a man between 60 and 75 years old with acute or convalescent COVID-19.

The chain employs TRBV30 and TRBJ1-2; 9 bases agree with TRBD1. CDR1 is GTSNPN, CDR2 SVGIG, per germline (reference sequence). With 3 bases clipped from V and 1 base from J, the junction kept 3 bases outside the gene matches. This CDR3 comprises 14 residues. The CDR3 reads CAWRTGGFNYGYTF. The CDR3 region has the DNA TGTGCCTGGAGGACAGGGGGTTTTAACTATGGCTACACCTTC.

The chain links TRBV6-2 or TRBV6-3 to TRBJ2-2; TRBD1 matches 7 bases. Trimming removed 0 bases from V and 0 bases from J; junction bases left unmatched: 4. Germline CDR1 MNHEY, CDR2 SVGEGT. This CDR3 has 17 residues. CDR3 nucleotide sequence: TGTGCCAGCAGTTACTCGATGGGGACAGCGAACACCGGGGAGCTGTTTTTT. It specifies CASSYSMGTANTGELFF.

The V gene is TRBV6-5, the J gene TRBJ2-5; possibly TRBD1 for D (6 bases). Germline CDR1 and CDR2: MNHEY and SVGAGI. Trimming stripped 6 bases from V and 2 bases from J, with 10 bases between. The CDR3 loop spans 13 amino acids. The CDR3 DNA sequence: TGTGCCAGCAGACCCGGACAGCAAGAGACCCAGTACTTC. Its translation: CASRPGQQETQYF.

The V call is TRBV5-1, the J call TRBJ2-7; 11 nucleotides match TRBD2. The length of the CDR3 is 16 residues. CDR1 is SGHRS, CDR2 YFSETQ, per germline. The J segment lost 6 bases and the V segment lost 4 bases, leaving 12 bases of the junction unmatched. The CDR3 region has the DNA TGCGCCAGCAGCCCCCGTGCTAGCGGGGGGTTCGGCGAGCAGTACTTC. It encodes CASSPRASGGFGEQYF.

The J gene is TRBJ2-7, the V gene TRBV25-1; D may be TRBD1 (5 bases). Trimming removed 2 bases at V and 4 bases at J, with 12 bases between. Looked up from germline, CDR1 is MGHDK and CDR2 is SYGVNS. The CDR3 runs to 14 residues. The CDR3 loop is CASSESQGVYEQYF. The CDR3 DNA follows: TGTGCCAGCAGTGAAAGTCAGGGCGTTTACGAGCAGTACTTC.

The chain employs TRBV7-2 and TRBJ1-6; D is possibly TRBD1 (5 bases). Germline V lookup: CDR1 SGHTA, CDR2 FQGNSA. The CDR3 sequence is 13 residues long. Trimming stripped 6 bases from V and 9 bases from J, with 12 bases between. Here the CDR3 DNA reads TGTGCCAGCAGTAGGGGTTTGGGTTCACCCCTCCACTTT. Residues: CASSRGLGSPLHF.

The rearrangement uses TRBV15 and TRBJ1-4; D not certain. There are 16 residues in the CDR3. The V gene's germline CDR1 is LNHNV and CDR2 YYDKDF (reference sequence). V was clipped by 0 bases and J by 3 bases, with 11 bases between them. The CDR3 reads CATSRDPGRPNEKLFF. The DNA for the CDR3 is TGTGCCACCAGCAGAGATCCTGGCAGGCCTAATGAAAAACTGTTTTTT.

The chain recombines TRBV15 with TRBJ2-7, with 7 bases aligning to TRBD2. J gave up 4 bases and V 1 base, and 7 bases lay outside the gene matches. Germline V lookup: CDR1 LNHNV, CDR2 YYDKDF (reference sequence). The CDR3 totals 15 residues. Here the CDR3 reads CATSRGGTTPYEQYF. The CDR3, as DNA: TGTGCCACCAGCAGAGGCGGGACTACGCCTTACGAGCAGTACTTC.

This clone turned up a few times. V gene TRBV6-6 combines with J gene TRBJ1-2, with TRBD1 identical over 7 bases. This CDR3 contains 12 residues. The germline gives CDR1 MNHNY, CDR2 SVGAGI (reference sequence). Trimming at V came to 4 bases and at J to 6 bases, leaving 2 bases not matched to a gene. The CDR3 nucleotides are TGTGCCAGCAGTTCAACAGGGGATGGCTACACCTTC. This gives the protein CASSSTGDGYTF.

This chain links TRBV20-1 with TRBJ2-3; D gene uncertain. Trimming pared 5 bases from V and 2 bases from J, leaving 5 bases between. This CDR3 has 11 residues. Germline loops: CDR1 DFQATT, CDR2 SNEGSKA (reference sequence). CDR3 region: CSAPHTDTQYF. The CDR3 DNA follows: TGCAGTGCTCCACACACAGATACGCAGTATTTT.

In its sample, this clone was seen a few times. The genes are TRBV2 and TRBJ2-1; 11 bases map to TRBD2. J was trimmed by 0 bases and V by 7 bases; bases with no gene match: 5. This CDR3 region has 16 residues. The germline V gene encodes CDR1 SNHLY and CDR2 FYNNEI. The CDR3 sequence is CASTEGLAASYNEQFF. The CDR3 DNA is TGTGCCAGCACCGAGGGACTAGCGGCCTCCTACAATGAGCAGTTCTTC.

The rearrangement uses TRBV5-4 and TRBJ2-7; possible D gene TRBD1, 5 bases. In germline, CDR1 is SGHNT, CDR2 YYREEE (reference sequence). Trimming stripped 1 base from V and 0 bases from J, with 11 bases between. The CDR3 has 15 amino acids. For the CDR3, the DNA is TGTGCCAGCAGCTTGTGGGGCAGCCGCTCCTACGAGCAGTACTTC. It encodes CASSLWGSRSYEQYF.

This clone was detected a few times. This chain joins TRBV10-3 and TRBJ1-1; 7 nucleotides agree with TRBD1. The CDR3 consists of 15 residues. J gave up 5 bases and V 0 bases, and 6 bases lay outside the gene matches. The germline V gene has CDR1 ENHRY and CDR2 SYGVKD. The CDR3 protein is CAISESTGAGTEAFF. The CDR3 nucleotides read TGTGCCATCAGTGAGTCTACAGGGGCGGGGACTGAAGCTTTCTTT.

CDR3 coding DNA: TGTGCCAGTTTACAGGGTTTTAACTATGGCTACACCTTC. Protein product: CASLQGFNYGYTF. The chain recombines TRBV7-2 with TRBJ1-2; possible D gene TRBD1, 6 bases. V was cut by 9 bases and J by 1 base, with 12 bases left in between. This CDR3 is 13 amino acids long. Germline V gene data show CDR1 as SGHTA and CDR2 as FQGNSA.

This clone has just a few counts. V is TRBV2 and J is TRBJ1-1; the D gene is possibly TRBD1 (5 bases). This CDR3 has 14 amino acids. The V gene's germline CDR1 is SNHLY and CDR2 FYNNEI. V lost 7 bases, J lost 1 base, and 13 bases lay in between. CDR3 DNA sequence: TGTGCCAGCACTCGGGGGGGTACGAACACTGAAGCTTTCTTT. Its protein is CASTRGGTNTEAFF. Supplemented by reference TRBV2 and TRBJ1-1, the full variable domain reads EPEVTQTPSHQVTQMGQEVILRCVPISNHLYFYWYRQILGQKVEFLVSFYNNEISEKSEIFDDQFSVERPDGSNFTLKIRSTKLEDSAMYFCASTRGGTNTEAFFGQGTRLTVV.

The V and J genes are TRBV14 and TRBJ2-5; 10 positions match TRBD2. Germline CDR1 is SGHDN and CDR2 is FVKESK. V lost 0 bases and J lost 1; bases outside the gene matches: 8. The CDR3 is 18 residues long. The CDR3 nucleotides are TGTGCCAGCAGCCAAGAAGGGAGGCTAGCGGGGGTCCAAGAGACCCAGTACTTC. It yields the protein CASSQEGRLAGVQETQYF.

The chain links TRBV5-1 to TRBJ1-5; 8 bases map to TRBD1. The CDR3 length is 15 residues. The ends lost 1 base at V and 3 bases at J; junction bases unmatched: 3. Germline V CDR1 and CDR2: SGHRS, YFSETQ. The CDR3 here is CASSLSGQDNQPQHF. The CDR3 nucleotides are TGCGCCAGCAGCTTGTCGGGACAGGACAATCAGCCCCAGCATTTT.

The chain recombines TRBV19 with TRBJ2-3; TRBD2 matches at 7 bases. The CDR3 sequence is 15 residues long. V dropped 5 bases and J dropped 0; count of bases not matched to a gene: 5. Germline CDR1 reads LNHDA; CDR2 reads SQIVND (reference sequence). This CDR3 reads CASSALAASTDTQYF. Here the CDR3 DNA reads TGTGCCAGTAGTGCCCTAGCGGCTAGCACAGATACGCAGTATTTT.